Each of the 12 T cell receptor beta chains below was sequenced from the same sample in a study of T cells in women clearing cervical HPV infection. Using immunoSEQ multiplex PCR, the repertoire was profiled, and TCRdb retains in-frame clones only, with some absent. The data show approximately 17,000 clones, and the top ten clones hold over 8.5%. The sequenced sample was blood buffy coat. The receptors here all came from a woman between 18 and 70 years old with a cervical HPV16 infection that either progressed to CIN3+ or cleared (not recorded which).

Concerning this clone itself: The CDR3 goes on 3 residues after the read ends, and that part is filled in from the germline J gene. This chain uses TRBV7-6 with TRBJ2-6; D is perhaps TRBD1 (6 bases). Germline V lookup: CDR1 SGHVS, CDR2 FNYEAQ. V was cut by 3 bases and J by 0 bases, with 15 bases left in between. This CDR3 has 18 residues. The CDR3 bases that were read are TGTGCCAGCAGCTTCCGGACAGTTGCGAGCTCTGGGGCCAACGTC. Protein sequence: CASSFRTVASSGANV. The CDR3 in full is CASSFRTVASSGANVLTF. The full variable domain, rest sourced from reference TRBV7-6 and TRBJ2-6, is GAGVSQSPRYKVTKRGQDVALRCDPISGHVSLYWYRQALGQGPEFLTYFNYEAQQDKSGLPNDRFSAERPEGSISTLTIQRTEQRDSAMYRCASSFRTVASSGANVLTFGAGSRLTVL.

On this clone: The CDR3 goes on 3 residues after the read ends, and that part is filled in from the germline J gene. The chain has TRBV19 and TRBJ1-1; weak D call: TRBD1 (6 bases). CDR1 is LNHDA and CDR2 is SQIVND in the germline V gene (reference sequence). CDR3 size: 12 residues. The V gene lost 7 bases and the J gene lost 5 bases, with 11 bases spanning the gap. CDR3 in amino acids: CASNERGTEAFF. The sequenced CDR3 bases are TGTGCCAGTAATGAGAGGGGGACTGAA.

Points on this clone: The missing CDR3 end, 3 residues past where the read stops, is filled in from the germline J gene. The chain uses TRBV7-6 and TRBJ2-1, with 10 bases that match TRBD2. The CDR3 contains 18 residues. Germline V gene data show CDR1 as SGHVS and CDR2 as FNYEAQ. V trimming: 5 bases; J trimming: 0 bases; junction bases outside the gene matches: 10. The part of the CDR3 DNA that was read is TGTGCCAGCAGCCCAACTAGCGGGGCTTCGAGCTCCTACAATGAG. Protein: CASSPTSGASSSYNE. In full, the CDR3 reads CASSPTSGASSSYNEQFF.

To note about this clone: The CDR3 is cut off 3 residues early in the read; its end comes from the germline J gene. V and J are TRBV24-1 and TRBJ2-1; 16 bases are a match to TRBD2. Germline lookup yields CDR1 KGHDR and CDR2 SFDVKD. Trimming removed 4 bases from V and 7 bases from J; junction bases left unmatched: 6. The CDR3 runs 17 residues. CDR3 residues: CATSDGTSGRVYNEQFF. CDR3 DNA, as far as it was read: TGTGCCACCAGTGACGGGACTAGCGGGAGGGTCTATAATGAG.

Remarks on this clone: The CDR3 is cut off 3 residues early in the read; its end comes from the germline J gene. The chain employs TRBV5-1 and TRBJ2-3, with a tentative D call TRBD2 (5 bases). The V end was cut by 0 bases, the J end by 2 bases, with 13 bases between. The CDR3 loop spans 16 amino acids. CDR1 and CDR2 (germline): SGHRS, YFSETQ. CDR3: CASSLDGGSPTDTQYF. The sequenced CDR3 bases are TGCGCCAGCAGCTTGGACGGCGGGTCCCCCACAGATACG.

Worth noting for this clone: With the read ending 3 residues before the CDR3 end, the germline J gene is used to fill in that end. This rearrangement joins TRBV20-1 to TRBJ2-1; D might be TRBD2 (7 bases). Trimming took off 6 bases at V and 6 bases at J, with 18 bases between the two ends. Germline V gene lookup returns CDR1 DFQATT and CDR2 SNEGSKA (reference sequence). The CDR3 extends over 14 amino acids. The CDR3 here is CSAPWRGGINEQFF. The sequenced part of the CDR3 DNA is TGCAGTGCCCCCTGGAGGGGGGGGATCAATGAG.

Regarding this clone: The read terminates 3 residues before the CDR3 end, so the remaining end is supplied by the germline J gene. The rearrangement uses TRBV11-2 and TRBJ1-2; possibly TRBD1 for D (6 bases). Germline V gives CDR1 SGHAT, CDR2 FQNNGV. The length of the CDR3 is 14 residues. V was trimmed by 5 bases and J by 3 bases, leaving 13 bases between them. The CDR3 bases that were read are TGTGCCAGCAGCCAACTAGGGGGTCACTATGGC. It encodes CASSQLGGHYG. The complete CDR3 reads CASSQLGGHYGYTF.

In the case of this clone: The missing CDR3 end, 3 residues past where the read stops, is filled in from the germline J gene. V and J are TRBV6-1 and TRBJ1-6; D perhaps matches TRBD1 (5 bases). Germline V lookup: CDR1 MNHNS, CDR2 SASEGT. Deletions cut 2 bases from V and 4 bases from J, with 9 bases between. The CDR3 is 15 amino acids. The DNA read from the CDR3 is TGTGCCAGCAGTGAACTAGGACATTATAATTCACCC. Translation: CASSELGHYNSP. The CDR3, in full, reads CASSELGHYNSPLHF.

This CDR3 is CASTLGGGGTYEQYF. The covered CDR3 bases are TGTGCCAGCACCCTTGGGGGTGGGGGCACCTACGAG. The gene calls are TRBV28 and TRBJ2-7, with D possibly TRBD1 on 6 matching bases. Read coverage stops 3 residues before the CDR3 terminus; the germline J gene supplies the remainder. Between the trimmed V and J ends, which lost 7 bases and 2 bases, there was a span of 18 bases. Germline V gives CDR1 MDHEN, CDR2 SYDVKM. The CDR3 has 15 amino acids.

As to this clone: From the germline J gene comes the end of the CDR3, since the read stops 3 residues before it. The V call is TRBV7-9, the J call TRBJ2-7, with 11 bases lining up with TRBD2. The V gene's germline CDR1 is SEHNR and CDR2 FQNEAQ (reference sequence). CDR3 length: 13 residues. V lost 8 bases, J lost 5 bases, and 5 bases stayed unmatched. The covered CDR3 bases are TGTGCCAGCCAACTAGCGGGAGTAAACGAG. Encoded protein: CASQLAGVNE. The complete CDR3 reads CASQLAGVNEQYF.

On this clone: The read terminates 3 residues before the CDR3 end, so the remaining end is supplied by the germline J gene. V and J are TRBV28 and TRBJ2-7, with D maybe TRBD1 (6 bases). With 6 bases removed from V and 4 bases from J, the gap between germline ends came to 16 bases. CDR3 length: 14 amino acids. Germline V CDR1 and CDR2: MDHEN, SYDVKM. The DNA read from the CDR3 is TGTGCCAGCAGGCCACGGACAGCATTTTACGAG. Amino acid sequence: CASRPRTAFYE. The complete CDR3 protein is CASRPRTAFYEQYF.

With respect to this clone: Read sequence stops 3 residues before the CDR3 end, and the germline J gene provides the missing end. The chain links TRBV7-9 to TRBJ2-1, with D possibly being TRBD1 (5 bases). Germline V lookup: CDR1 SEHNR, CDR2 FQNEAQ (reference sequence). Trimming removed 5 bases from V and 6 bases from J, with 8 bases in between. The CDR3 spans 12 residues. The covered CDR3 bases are TGTGCCAGCAGCCAGGGTCCCAATGAG. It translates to CASSQGPNE. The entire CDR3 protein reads CASSQGPNEQFF.